These 12 T cell receptor beta chains were all obtained from the same sample, sequenced in a study of OX40 agonist ivuxolimab in advanced cancers. TCRdb keeps only in-frame clones here, not all; method: immunoSEQ multiplex PCR. The sample records tens of thousands of clones, 83% being singletons. The starting material was CD4+ or CD8+ T cells sorted from blood, obtained in a trial of the OX40 agonist ivuxolimab. These receptors all stem from an adult with an advanced solid tumor such as melanoma, head and neck, liver or kidney cancer.

V and J are TRBV6-5 and TRBJ2-2, with 7 nucleotides matching TRBD1. The trim removed 6 bases at V and 3 bases at J, leaving 7 bases unmatched. The CDR3 length is 15 residues. CDR1 is MNHEY and CDR2 is SVGAGI in the germline V gene. The CDR3 spells CASSKGQTYTGELFF. The CDR3 DNA is TGTGCCAGCAGCAAGGGACAGACCTACACCGGGGAGCTGTTTTTT.

The chain recombines TRBV27 with TRBJ1-5; maybe TRBD1 (5 bases). The V gene lost 8 bases and the J gene lost 7 bases, with 18 bases spanning the gap. Per germline, CDR1 MNHEY and CDR2 SMNVEV (reference sequence). The CDR3 contains 14 residues. As DNA, the CDR3 is TGTGCCAGCGTTGGCCGGGGGAGCGGGCAGCCCCAGCATTTT. Encoded protein: CASVGRGSGQPQHF.

This clone was detected a few times. V is TRBV7-8 and J is TRBJ1-2; no reliable D call. The CDR3 is made up of 12 amino acids. CDR1 and CDR2 from the germline V gene are SGHVS and FQNEAQ. V lost 4 bases and J 2 bases, leaving 5 bases between the germline ends. This chain's CDR3 is CASSSPNYGYTF. CDR3 DNA sequence: TGTGCCAGCAGCTCTCCAAACTATGGCTACACCTTC.

The chain uses TRBV5-8 and TRBJ2-5, with D possibly matching TRBD1 (6 bases). The germline V gene encodes CDR1 SGHTS and CDR2 YDEGEE. This CDR3 comprises 14 residues. V was cut by 0 bases and J by 7 bases, with 13 bases left in between. Here the CDR3 DNA reads TGTGCCAGCAGCTTGGGGACCCTAGGGGGGACCCAGTACTTC. This codes for CASSLGTLGGTQYF.

The chain couples TRBV30 to TRBJ2-7, with 8 bases matching TRBD2. CDR3 length equals 13 residues. Germline CDR1 and CDR2: GTSNPN and SVGIG (reference sequence). The trim removed 7 bases at V and 6 bases at J, leaving 11 bases unmatched. The CDR3 DNA follows: TGTGCCTTCGCCGCGGGGGGCCCGACCGAGCAGTACTTC. Amino acid sequence: CAFAAGGPTEQYF.

The chain carries TRBV30 and TRBJ2-7; D unclear. The germline V gene encodes CDR1 GTSNPN and CDR2 SVGIG (reference sequence). Trimming took off 0 bases at V and 0 bases at J, with 12 bases between the two ends. The CDR3 extends over 15 amino acids. The CDR3 protein is CAWSVLGLASYEQYF. In DNA form, the CDR3 reads TGTGCCTGGAGTGTACTGGGTCTGGCCTCCTACGAGCAGTACTTC.

This clone is a singleton in its sample. CDR3 nucleotides: TGTGCCAGCAGTCCCACGGGCGCGTACGAGCAGTACTTC. It encodes CASSPTGAYEQYF. The rearrangement links TRBV27 to TRBJ2-7; the D is unclear. Germline loops: CDR1 MNHEY, CDR2 SMNVEV (reference sequence). V was pared by 5 bases and J by 4 bases, with 12 bases between. The CDR3 is made up of 13 amino acids.

The rearrangement uses TRBV11-3 and TRBJ2-2; D is possibly TRBD1 (5 bases). CDR1 and CDR2 (germline): SGHNT, YENEEA. The CDR3 loop spans 15 amino acids. The V gene lost 2 bases and the J gene lost 4 bases, with 11 bases spanning the gap. CDR3 region: CASSLWGSTTGELFF. The CDR3, as DNA: TGTGCCAGCAGCTTATGGGGCAGCACCACCGGGGAGCTGTTTTTT.

This clone came up a few times. The gene calls are TRBV7-3 and TRBJ1-1; the match to TRBD1 covers 10 bases. With 5 bases clipped from V and 2 bases from J, the junction kept 2 bases outside the gene matches. CDR1 and CDR2 from the germline V gene are SGHTA and FQGTGA. The CDR3 length is 14 residues. CDR3 nucleotides: TGTGCCAGCAGCCGGACAGGGGGAAACACTGAAGCTTTCTTT. Encoded protein: CASSRTGGNTEAFF.

V gene TRBV19 combines with J gene TRBJ2-1; 12 nucleotides align to TRBD2. CDR1 is LNHDA, CDR2 SQIVND, per germline (reference sequence). V shed 9 bases, J shed 2 bases, and the junction held 5 bases outside the gene matches. The CDR3 covers 15 residues. The DNA for the CDR3 is TGTGCCAGAGGGGCTAGCGGGGGGGCCTACAATGAGCAGTTCTTC. Residues: CARGASGGAYNEQFF.

The chain couples TRBV5-1 to TRBJ1-6; unclear D gene. CDR3 length: 13 residues. Germline V gene sequence: CDR1 SGHRS, CDR2 YFSETQ. V was shortened by 4 bases and J by 5 bases, with 7 bases between the two germline ends. CDR3 coding DNA: TGCGCCAGCAGCGCTGAAGATAATTCACCCCTCCACTTT. Protein sequence: CASSAEDNSPLHF.

The V and J genes are TRBV10-3 and TRBJ2-1; the match to TRBD1 covers 8 bases. This CDR3 spans 16 amino acids. CDR1 and CDR2 from the germline V gene are ENHRY and SYGVKD. Germline trimming cut 4 bases from V and 12 bases from J; bases unmatched to any gene: 17. CDR3 DNA: TGTGCCATCAGTGGGCGGACAGGGAGCAGGGGGTTGGGGCAGTTCTTC. Residues: CAISGRTGSRGLGQFF.